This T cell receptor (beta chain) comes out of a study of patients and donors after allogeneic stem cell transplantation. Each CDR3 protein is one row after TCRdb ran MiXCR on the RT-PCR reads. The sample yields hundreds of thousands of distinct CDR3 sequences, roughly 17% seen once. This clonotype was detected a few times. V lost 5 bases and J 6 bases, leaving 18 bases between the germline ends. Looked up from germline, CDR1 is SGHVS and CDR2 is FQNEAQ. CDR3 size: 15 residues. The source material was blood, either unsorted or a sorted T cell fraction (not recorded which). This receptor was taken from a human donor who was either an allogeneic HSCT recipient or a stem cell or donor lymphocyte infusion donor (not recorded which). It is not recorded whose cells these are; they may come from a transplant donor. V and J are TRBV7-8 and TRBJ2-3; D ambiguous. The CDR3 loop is CASSPSGARVDTQYF. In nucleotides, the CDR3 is TGTGCCAGCAGCCCTTCCGGAGCCCGAGTGGATACGCAGTATTTT.